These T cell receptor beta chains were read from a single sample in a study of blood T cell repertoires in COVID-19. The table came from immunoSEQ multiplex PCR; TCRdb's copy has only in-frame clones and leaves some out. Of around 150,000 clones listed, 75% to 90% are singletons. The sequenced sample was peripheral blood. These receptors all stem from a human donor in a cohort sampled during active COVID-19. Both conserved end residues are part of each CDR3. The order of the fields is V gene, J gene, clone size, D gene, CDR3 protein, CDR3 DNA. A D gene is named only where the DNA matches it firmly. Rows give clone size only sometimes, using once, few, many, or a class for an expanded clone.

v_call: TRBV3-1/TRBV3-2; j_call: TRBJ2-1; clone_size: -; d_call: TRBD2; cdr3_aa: CASSPDFAGGLNEQFF; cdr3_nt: TGTGCCAGCAGCCCAGATTTTGCGGGAGGGTTAAATGAGCAGTTCTTC
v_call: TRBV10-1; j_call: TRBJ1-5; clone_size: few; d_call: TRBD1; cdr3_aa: CASSEADRGYQPQHF; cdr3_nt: TGCGCCAGCAGTGAGGCGGACAGGGGATATCAGCCCCAGCATTTT
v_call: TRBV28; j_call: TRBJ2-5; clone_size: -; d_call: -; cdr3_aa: CASSSGGAGETQYF; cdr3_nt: TGTGCCAGCAGTTCCGGGGGAGCGGGTGAGACCCAGTACTTC
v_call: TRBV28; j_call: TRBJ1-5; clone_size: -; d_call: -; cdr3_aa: CASSDGGNSNQPQHF; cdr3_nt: TGTGCCAGCAGCGACGGGGGGAATAGCAATCAGCCCCAGCATTTT
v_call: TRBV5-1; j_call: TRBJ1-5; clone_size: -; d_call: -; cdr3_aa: CASSVGGLRDTDGPQHF; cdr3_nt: TGCGCCAGCAGCGTGGGGGGCCTCCGGGACACCGATGGGCCCCAGCATTTT
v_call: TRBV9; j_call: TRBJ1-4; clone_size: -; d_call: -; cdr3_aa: CASSAGVPTNEKLFF; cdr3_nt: TGTGCCAGCAGCGCAGGGGTGCCAACTAATGAAAAACTGTTTTTT
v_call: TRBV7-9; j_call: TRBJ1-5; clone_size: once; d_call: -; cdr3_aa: CASSSFTDYNQPQHF; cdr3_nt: TGTGCCAGCAGCTCCTTTACAGACTACAATCAGCCCCAGCATTTT
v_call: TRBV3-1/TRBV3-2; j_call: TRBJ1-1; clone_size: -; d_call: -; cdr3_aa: CASSQRPGTEAFF; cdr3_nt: TGTGCCAGCAGCCAACGGCCGGGGACTGAAGCTTTCTTT
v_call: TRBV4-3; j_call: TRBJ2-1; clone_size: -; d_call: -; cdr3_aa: CASSGYRGLENEQFF; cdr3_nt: TGCGCCAGCAGCGGTTACCGGGGACTCGAGAATGAGCAGTTCTTC
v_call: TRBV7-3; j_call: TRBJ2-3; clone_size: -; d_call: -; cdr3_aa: CASSFSSGTDTQYF; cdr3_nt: TGTGCCAGCAGCTTTTCTAGCGGCACAGATACGCAGTATTTT
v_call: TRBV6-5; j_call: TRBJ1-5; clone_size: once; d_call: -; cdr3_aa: CASSYGPGNQPQHF; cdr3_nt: TGTGCCAGCAGTTATGGGCCGGGCAATCAGCCCCAGCATTTT
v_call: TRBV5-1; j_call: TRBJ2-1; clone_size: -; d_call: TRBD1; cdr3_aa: CASSPVGQGANEQFF; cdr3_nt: TGCGCCAGCAGCCCGGTTGGGCAGGGGGCAAATGAGCAGTTCTTC
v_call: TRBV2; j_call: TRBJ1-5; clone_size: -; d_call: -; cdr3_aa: CASRGDGRSNQPQHF; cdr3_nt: TGTGCCAGCAGAGGGGACGGGAGGTCAAATCAGCCCCAGCATTTT
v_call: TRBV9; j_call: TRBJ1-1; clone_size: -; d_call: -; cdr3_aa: CASSVAPTVDTEAFF; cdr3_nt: TGTGCCAGCAGCGTGGCCCCGACAGTGGACACTGAAGCTTTCTTT
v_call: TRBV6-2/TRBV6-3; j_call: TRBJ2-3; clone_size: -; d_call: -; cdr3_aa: CASSSPTTLAGPDTQYF; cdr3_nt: TGTGCCAGCAGTTCACCCACGACTCTAGCCGGTCCAGATACGCAGTATTTT
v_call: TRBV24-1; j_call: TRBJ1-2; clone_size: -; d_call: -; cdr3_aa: CATSDLTVLYF; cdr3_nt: TGTGCCACCAGTGATCTGACAGTTCTGTACTTC
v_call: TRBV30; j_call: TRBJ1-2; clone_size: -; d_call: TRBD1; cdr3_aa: CASDRGQDYGYTF; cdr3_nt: TGTGCCTCCGACAGGGGGCAAGACTATGGCTACACCTTC
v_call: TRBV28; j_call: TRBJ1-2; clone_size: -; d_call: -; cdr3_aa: CASSTGIGYGYTF; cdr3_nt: TGTGCCAGCAGCACAGGGATTGGCTATGGCTACACCTTC
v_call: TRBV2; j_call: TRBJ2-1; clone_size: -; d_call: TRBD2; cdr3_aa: CASSVGGAGNEQFF; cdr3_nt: TGTGCCAGCAGTGTCGGGGGGGCGGGAAATGAGCAGTTCTTC
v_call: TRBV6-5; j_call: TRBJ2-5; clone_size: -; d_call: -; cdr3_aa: CASSYGGARGQETQYF; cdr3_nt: TGTGCCAGCAGTTATGGGGGGGCGCGGGGCCAAGAGACCCAGTACTTC